The present T cell receptor (beta chain) was sequenced within a study of blood T cell repertoires in COVID-19. Study in general: Nucleic acid was either cDNA or gDNA, and it came from T cells, B-cell-depleted T cells, or PBMCs.

CDR3 size: 14 residues. In the source study's methods: It was from reference gene primer amplification that nucleated cell counts were estimated. Using immunoSEQ multiplex PCR, the repertoire was profiled, and TCRdb retains in-frame clones only, with some absent. The D gene and trimming were derived from the DNA, and the V and J assignments and clone size from that table. The sample contains about 150,000 clones, 81% of which appear only once. The sequenced material came from peripheral blood. The sequence was obtained from a human donor with acute or convalescent COVID-19. The donor label of this sample is uncertain. V gene TRBV21-1 combines with J gene TRBJ1-5. TRBV21-1 is recorded as a pseudogene. The CDR3 nucleotides are TGTGCCAGCAGCATAGAACCTCCCAATCAGCCCCAGCATTTT. This encodes CASSIEPPNQPQHF.